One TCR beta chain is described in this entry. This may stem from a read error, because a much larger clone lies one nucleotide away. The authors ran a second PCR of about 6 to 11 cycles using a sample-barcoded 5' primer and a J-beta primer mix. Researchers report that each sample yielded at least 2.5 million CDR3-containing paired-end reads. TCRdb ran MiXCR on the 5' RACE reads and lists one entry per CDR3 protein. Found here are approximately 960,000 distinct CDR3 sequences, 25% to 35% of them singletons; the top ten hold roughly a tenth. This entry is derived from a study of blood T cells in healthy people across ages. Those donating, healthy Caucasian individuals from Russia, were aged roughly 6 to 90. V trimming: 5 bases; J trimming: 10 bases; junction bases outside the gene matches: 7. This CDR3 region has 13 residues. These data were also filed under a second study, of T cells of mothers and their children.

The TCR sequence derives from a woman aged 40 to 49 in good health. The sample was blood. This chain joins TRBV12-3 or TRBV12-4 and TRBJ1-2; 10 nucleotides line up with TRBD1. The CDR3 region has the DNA TGTGCCAGCAGTCCAGGGACAGGGGATGACTACACCTTC. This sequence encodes CASSPGTGDDYTF.